The source of this TCR beta chain is a study of Graves' ophthalmopathy and Graves' hyperthyroidism. This clonotype was observed many times. Amplified TCR beta CDR3 regions were obtained using RNA transcripts as template. First-round RT-PCR relied on HTBI primers, and a second-round multiplex PCR came next. TCRdb processed the multiplex PCR reads anew with MiXCR; each CDR3 protein has one entry. The sample holds about 370,000 distinct CDR3 sequences, approximately 18% seen once. The CDR3 runs to 16 residues. After removal of 1 base from V and 6 bases from J, the junction contained 9 bases not matched to a gene. Germline V lookup: CDR1 MNHEY, CDR2 SMNVEV (reference sequence).

The sequence was collected from an adult woman with stable Graves' hyperthyroidism. The sequencing input was peripheral blood. The chain links TRBV27 to TRBJ1-2, with 9 bases matching TRBD1. The CDR3 protein is CASSLFAVRTGDGYTF. In DNA form, the CDR3 reads TGTGCCAGCAGTTTATTCGCGGTGCGGACAGGGGATGGCTACACCTTC.